The 8 T cell receptor beta chains in this list originate from one sample, sequenced in a study of blood T cell repertoires in COVID-19 (dated by TCRdb to the early 2020s). The library was obtained by the immunoSEQ multiplex PCR assay. TCRdb stores this immuneACCESS table with in-frame sequences only. Part of the clones is absent; in the studies checked, under half of the shortfall reflects unresolved V genes, and no reason is known for the rest. For this sample the table gives about 150,000 clones, of which 84% were detected only once. The ten largest clonotypes hold roughly 34% of the sample. Sequenced sample: peripheral blood. The source of these receptors is a human donor in a cohort sampled during active COVID-19.

In this sample, this clone turned up once. V is TRBV11-3 and J is TRBJ2-1; TRBD2 aligns across 9 bases. Losses at the gene ends were 5 bases for V and 9 bases for J; bases not matched to a gene: 14. The CDR3 has 16 residues. Germline CDR1 SGHNT, CDR2 YENEEA. For the CDR3, the DNA is TGTGCCAGCAGCCCTTCTCGGGCGGGGGGGCTGGGTGAGCAGTTCTTC. Protein sequence: CASSPSRAGGLGEQFF.

V is TRBV11-3 and J is TRBJ2-3; D possibly corresponds to TRBD2 (6 bases). V was trimmed by 2 bases and J by 6 bases, leaving 9 bases between them. In germline, CDR1 is SGHNT, CDR2 YENEEA. The CDR3 loop spans 13 amino acids. CDR3 DNA: TGTGCCAGCAGCTTACCAGGGAGGGATACGCAGTATTTT. Protein sequence: CASSLPGRDTQYF.

V usage is TRBV28 and J usage is TRBJ1-1; D possibly corresponds to TRBD1 (5 bases). Germline values: CDR1 MDHEN, CDR2 SYDVKM. V was clipped by 7 bases and J by 2 bases, with 17 bases between them. The CDR3 has 15 amino acids. Here the CDR3 DNA reads TGTGCCAGCACCCCAGGCGGGACCCAAAACACTGAAGCTTTCTTT. The encoded protein is CASTPGGTQNTEAFF.

This chain uses TRBV24-1 with TRBJ2-7; D is unresolved. From germline, CDR1 is KGHDR and CDR2 SFDVKD. CDR3 length: 13 amino acids. V dropped 4 bases and J dropped 4 bases, with 10 bases sitting between them. Here the CDR3 DNA reads TGTGCCACCAGTGACCGTGGCAGTTACGAGCAGTACTTC. This sequence encodes CATSDRGSYEQYF.

Note on this clone: This sample includes further DNA sequences coding for the same CDR3. V is TRBV30 and J is TRBJ2-3, with TRBD2 matching over 8 bases. Germline CDR1 and CDR2: GTSNPN and SVGIG (reference sequence). V was pared by 0 bases and J by 6 bases, with 2 bases of the junction left unmatched. CDR3 length: 13 residues. The CDR3 reads CAWSVGGADTQYF. In DNA form, the CDR3 reads TGTGCCTGGAGTGTCGGGGGGGCTGATACGCAGTATTTT.

The chain links TRBV6-5 to TRBJ1-1; D perhaps matches TRBD1 (6 bases). Trimming cost V 6 bases and J 6 bases, with 14 bases left between them. Per germline, CDR1 MNHEY and CDR2 SVGAGI. The CDR3 totals 13 residues. As DNA, the CDR3 is TGTGCCAGCAGGACCGCAGGGGACCCTGAAGCTTTCTTT. It is translated as CASRTAGDPEAFF.

This rearrangement joins TRBV5-6 to TRBJ1-6; D is perhaps TRBD1 (6 bases). This CDR3 spans 17 amino acids. From germline, CDR1 is SGHDT and CDR2 YYEEEE. Trimming left V 4 bases short and J 2 bases short, with 16 bases between. The CDR3 spells CASSPSVGDTYNSPLHF. The CDR3 DNA is TGTGCCAGCAGCCCCTCGGTGGGGGACACCTATAATTCACCCCTCCACTTT.

The chain uses TRBV6-1 and TRBJ2-7, with a possible D match to TRBD2 (7 bases). Germline V gene sequence: CDR1 MNHNS, CDR2 SASEGT. This CDR3 is built from 15 residues. Trimming shortened V by 1 base and J by 5 bases, and 15 bases separated the two germline ends. The CDR3 is CASSEVSGGRDEQYF. In DNA form, the CDR3 reads TGTGCCAGCAGTGAAGTTTCCGGGGGGCGCGACGAGCAGTACTTC.